The 12 T cell receptor beta chains listed next were all sequenced from one sample in a study of shared clonotypes between healthy human individuals. Naivety among CD8 cells was defined by CD45RO negativity and positive CCR7 selection, thereby excluding terminally differentiated effector memory CD45RA+ cells. The table came from immunoSEQ multiplex PCR; TCRdb's copy has only in-frame clones and leaves some out. Among more than 550,000 clones listed, about 92% were seen once. Sequencing was done on a sample of naive CD8+ T cells sorted from blood. These receptors all come from a man aged 30-40 years in good health.

The rearrangement links TRBV29-1 to TRBJ1-1, with D possibly matching TRBD1 (5 bases). The CDR3 is 16 amino acids. Germline V gene lookup returns CDR1 SQVTM and CDR2 ANQGSEA. The V end was cut by 1 base, the J end by 0 bases, with 15 bases between. The CDR3 sequence is CSVEAQGLSMNTEAFF. In DNA, the CDR3 is TGCAGCGTTGAAGCCCAGGGCTTGAGTATGAACACTGAAGCTTTCTTT. Drawing the rest from reference TRBV29-1 and TRBJ1-1, the complete variable domain is SAVISQKPSRDICQRGTSLTIQCQVDSQVTMMFWYRQQPGQSLTLIATANQGSEATYESGFVIDKFPISRPNLTFSTLTVSNMSPEDSSIYLCSVEAQGLSMNTEAFFGQGTRLTVV.

Of note for this clone: The junction shows a germline mismatch at one end, possibly a read error. This chain uses TRBV2 with TRBJ1-2; D not resolved. The CDR3 contains 13 residues. Germline CDR1 SNHLY, CDR2 FYNNEI. CDR3 sequence: CASTELSSMGYTF. The CDR3 region has the DNA TGTGCCAGCACTGAACTAAGTTCTATGGGCTACACCTTC.

The V and J genes are TRBV29-1 and TRBJ2-7, with D possibly TRBD2 on 5 matching bases. CDR3 size: 13 residues. V lost 5 bases, J lost 0 bases, and 11 bases lay in between. Germline assignment: CDR1 SQVTM and CDR2 ANQGSEA. The CDR3 sequence is CSVIWAGSYEQYF. CDR3 DNA sequence: TGCAGCGTTATCTGGGCGGGCTCCTACGAGCAGTACTTC.

The chain employs TRBV5-1 and TRBJ1-1; D may be TRBD1 (5 bases). CDR1 and CDR2 (germline): SGHRS, YFSETQ. The CDR3 spans 14 residues. Between the trimmed V and J ends, which lost 0 bases and 3 bases, there was a span of 9 bases. CDR3 residues: CASSLGEGYTEAFF. The CDR3 nucleotides read TGCGCCAGCAGCTTGGGAGAGGGGTACACTGAAGCTTTCTTT. The entire variable domain, with the rest obtained from reference TRBV5-1 and TRBJ1-1, is as follows: KAGVTQTPRYLIKTRGQQVTLSCSPISGHRSVSWYQQTPGQGLQFLFEYFSETQRNKGNFPGRFSGRQFSNSRSEMNVSTLELGDSALYLCASSLGEGYTEAFFGQGTRLTVV.

This clone was found once. The rearrangement links TRBV6-6 to TRBJ1-2; TRBD1 aligns across 8 bases. Germline lookup yields CDR1 MNHNY and CDR2 SVGAGI (reference sequence). The trim removed 5 bases at V and 3 bases at J, leaving 5 bases unmatched. The CDR3 sequence is 14 residues long. The CDR3 sequence is CASSDPTGDYGYTF. In DNA, the CDR3 is TGTGCCAGCAGTGACCCGACAGGGGACTATGGCTACACCTTC.

The chain employs TRBV27 and TRBJ2-7; 11 bases fit TRBD2. The V gene's germline CDR1 is MNHEY and CDR2 SMNVEV (reference sequence). The V segment lost 6 bases and the J segment 4 bases; nucleotides outside the gene matches: 14. This CDR3 comprises 17 residues. The DNA of the CDR3 is TGTGCCAGCAGCTTACGAGAGACTAGCGGGATTACATACGAGCAGTACTTC. Encoded protein: CASSLRETSGITYEQYF.

The chain is built from TRBV29-1 and TRBJ2-7, with 10 positions matching TRBD1. V shed 1 base, J shed 1 base, and the junction held 7 bases outside the gene matches. Germline V gene lookup returns CDR1 SQVTM and CDR2 ANQGSEA. The CDR3 extends over 16 amino acids. For the CDR3, the DNA is TGCAGCGTTGAAGGCCGGACAGGGGGGAGTTCCTACGAGCAGTACTTC. This encodes CSVEGRTGGSSYEQYF.

The rearrangement links TRBV27 to TRBJ2-1, with D perhaps TRBD1 (6 bases). The V end was cut by 3 bases, the J end by 9 bases, with 21 bases between. The CDR3 length is 16 residues. Germline CDR1 MNHEY, CDR2 SMNVEV (reference sequence). This CDR3 is CASSLKAGTFVVEQFF. The CDR3 DNA reads TGTGCCAGCAGTTTGAAGGCCGGGACATTCGTAGTTGAGCAGTTCTTC.

V gene TRBV29-1 combines with J gene TRBJ2-5; 8 bases line up with TRBD1. CDR1 is SQVTM and CDR2 is ANQGSEA in the germline V gene. The CDR3 length is 11 residues. Germline trimming cut 7 bases from V and 4 bases from J; bases unmatched to any gene: 2. As DNA, the CDR3 is TGCAGCGGCGACAGGGGAGAGACCCAGTACTTC. Translation: CSGDRGETQYF.

The chain is built from TRBV9 and TRBJ2-1; TRBD2 matches 8 bases. The V and J ends lost 4 bases and 8 bases, in that order; junction bases with no gene match: 14. This CDR3 spans 16 amino acids. Per germline, CDR1 SGDLS and CDR2 YYNGEE. Here the CDR3 reads CASSSPTGTRVHEQFF. The CDR3 DNA is TGTGCCAGCAGCTCGCCCACCGGGACTAGAGTACATGAGCAGTTCTTC.

As to this clone: Other DNA sequences within the sample encode an identical CDR3. The J gene is TRBJ2-7, the V gene TRBV2; tentatively, D is TRBD1 (5 bases). CDR1 is SNHLY and CDR2 is FYNNEI in the germline V gene. The ends were cut back, 7 bases at V and 4 bases at J, with 11 bases in the middle. The CDR3 extends over 12 amino acids. CDR3 sequence (DNA): TGTGCCAGCAAAGGGGCCCCGTACGAGCAGTACTTC. As protein: CASKGAPYEQYF. The full variable domain, rest sourced from reference TRBV2 and TRBJ2-7, is EPEVTQTPSHQVTQMGQEVILRCVPISNHLYFYWYRQILGQKVEFLVSFYNNEISEKSEIFDDQFSVERPDGSNFTLKIRSTKLEDSAMYFCASKGAPYEQYFGPGTRLTVT.

The chain has TRBV28 and TRBJ2-1, with 14 bases matching TRBD2. Germline V CDR1 and CDR2: MDHEN, SYDVKM. Losses at the gene ends were 8 bases for V and 8 bases for J; bases not matched to a gene: 8. The CDR3 runs 15 residues. The CDR3 DNA follows: TGTGCCAGCTGGGACTTGGGACTAGCGGGAGATGAGCAGTTCTTC. It codes for CASWDLGLAGDEQFF.